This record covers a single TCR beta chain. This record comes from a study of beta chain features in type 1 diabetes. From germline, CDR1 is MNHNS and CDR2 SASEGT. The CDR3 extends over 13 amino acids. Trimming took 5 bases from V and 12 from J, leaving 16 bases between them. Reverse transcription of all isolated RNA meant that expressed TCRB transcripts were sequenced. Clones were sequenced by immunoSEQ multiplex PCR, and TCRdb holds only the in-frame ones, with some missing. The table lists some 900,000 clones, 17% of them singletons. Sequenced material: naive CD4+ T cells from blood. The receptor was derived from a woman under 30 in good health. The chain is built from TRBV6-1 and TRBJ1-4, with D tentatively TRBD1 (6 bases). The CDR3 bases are TGTGCCAGCAGTATCACGGACAGACTGGAACTGTTTTTT. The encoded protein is CASSITDRLELFF.